This T cell receptor beta chain derives from a study of beta chain features in type 1 diabetes. In germline, CDR1 is MDHEN, CDR2 SYDVKM. The CDR3 sequence is 12 residues long. The germline V and J ends were trimmed by 6 bases and 6 bases, with 9 bases remaining between them. This clone was detected only a few times. CD4+ naive, central memory, regulatory and stem cell-like memory subsets were isolated by sorting on CD45RO/CCR7/CD25/CD127/CD95/CD27. Reverse transcribing all isolated RNA meant expressed TCRB transcripts were sequenced. Here immunoSEQ multiplex PCR was the method, and the copy in TCRdb shows in-frame clones only, minus some. This table has around 44,000 clones, about 51% appearing once.

The sequencing input was Tregs from blood. This chain connects TRBV28 to TRBJ1-5; the D gene is possibly TRBD1 (6 bases). This TCR derives from a woman aged 18 to 35 in good health. The CDR3 DNA sequence: TGTGCCAGCAGACGAGGGGGTCAGCCCCAGCATTTT. Its translation: CASRRGGQPQHF.